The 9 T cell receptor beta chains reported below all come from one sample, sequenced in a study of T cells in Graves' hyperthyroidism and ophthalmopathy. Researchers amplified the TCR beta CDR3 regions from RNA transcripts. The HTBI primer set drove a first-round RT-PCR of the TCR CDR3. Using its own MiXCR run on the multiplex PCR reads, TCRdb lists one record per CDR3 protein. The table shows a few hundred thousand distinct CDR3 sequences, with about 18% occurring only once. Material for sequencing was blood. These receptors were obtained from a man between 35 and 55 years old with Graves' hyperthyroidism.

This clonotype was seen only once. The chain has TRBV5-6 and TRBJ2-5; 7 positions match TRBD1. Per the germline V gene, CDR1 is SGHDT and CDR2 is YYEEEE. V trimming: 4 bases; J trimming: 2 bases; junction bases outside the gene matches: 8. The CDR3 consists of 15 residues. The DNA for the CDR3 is TGTGCCAGCAGCATCCTGGACAGGACTCAAGAGACCCAGTACTTC. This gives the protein CASSILDRTQETQYF.

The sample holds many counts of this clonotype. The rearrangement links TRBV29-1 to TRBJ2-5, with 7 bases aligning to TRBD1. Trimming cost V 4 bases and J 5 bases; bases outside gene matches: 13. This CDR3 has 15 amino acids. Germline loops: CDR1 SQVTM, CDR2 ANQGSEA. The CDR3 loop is CSVAFPQTGLETQYF. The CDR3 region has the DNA TGCAGCGTTGCCTTTCCACAGACAGGGTTGGAGACCCAGTACTTC.

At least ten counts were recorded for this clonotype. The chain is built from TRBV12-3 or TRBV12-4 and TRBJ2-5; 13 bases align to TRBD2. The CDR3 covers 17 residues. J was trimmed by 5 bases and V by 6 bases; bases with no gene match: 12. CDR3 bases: TGTGCCAGCAGCACACTAGCGGGGGGGCCAGGGTTTGAGACCCAGTACTTC. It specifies CASSTLAGGPGFETQYF.

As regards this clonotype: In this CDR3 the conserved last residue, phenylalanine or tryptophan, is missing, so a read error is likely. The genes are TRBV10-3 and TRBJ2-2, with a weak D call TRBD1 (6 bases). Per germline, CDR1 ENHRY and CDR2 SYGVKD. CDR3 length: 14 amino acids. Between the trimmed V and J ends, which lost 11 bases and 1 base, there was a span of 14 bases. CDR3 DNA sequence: TGTGCCGCCCAGGGGAACAGGAACACCGGGGAGCTGTTTCTT. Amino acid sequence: CAAQGNRNTGELFL.

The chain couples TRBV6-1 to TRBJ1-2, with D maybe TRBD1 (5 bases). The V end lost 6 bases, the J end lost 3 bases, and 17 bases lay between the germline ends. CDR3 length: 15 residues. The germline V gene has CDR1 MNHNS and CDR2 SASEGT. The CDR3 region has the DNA TGTGCCAGCAGGCTCGATCGACAGTCCTACTATGGCTACACCTTC. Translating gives CASRLDRQSYYGYTF.

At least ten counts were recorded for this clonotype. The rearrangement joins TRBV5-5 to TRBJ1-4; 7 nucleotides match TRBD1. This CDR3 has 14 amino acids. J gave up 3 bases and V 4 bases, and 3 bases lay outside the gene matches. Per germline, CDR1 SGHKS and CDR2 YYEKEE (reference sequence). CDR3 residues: CASSQGGSNEKLFF. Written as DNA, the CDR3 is TGTGCCAGCAGCCAGGGGGGCTCTAATGAAAAACTGTTTTTT.

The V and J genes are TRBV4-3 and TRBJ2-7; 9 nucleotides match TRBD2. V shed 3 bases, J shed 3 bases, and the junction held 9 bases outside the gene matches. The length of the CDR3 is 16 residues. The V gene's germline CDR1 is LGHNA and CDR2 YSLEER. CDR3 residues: CASSQRLAGSFYEQYF. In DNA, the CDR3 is TGCGCCAGCAGCCAGAGGCTAGCGGGGAGCTTCTACGAGCAGTACTTC.

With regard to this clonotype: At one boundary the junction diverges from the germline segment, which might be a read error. DNA of the CDR3: TGTGCCAGTAATATATGGCAGGGGAACTATGGCTACACCTTC. Translating it yields CASNIWQGNYGYTF. V usage is TRBV19 and J usage is TRBJ1-2, with D possibly TRBD1 on 6 matching bases. The CDR3 is 14 residues long. Germline assignment: CDR1 LNHDA and CDR2 SQIVND (reference sequence). The complete variable domain, with remaining parts taken from reference TRBV19 and TRBJ1-2, reads DGGITQSPKYLFRKEGQNVTLSCEQNLNHDAMYWYRQDPGQGLRLIYYSQIVNDFQKGDIAEGYSVSREKKESFPLTVTSAQKNPTAFYLCASNIWQGNYGYTFGSGTRLTVV.

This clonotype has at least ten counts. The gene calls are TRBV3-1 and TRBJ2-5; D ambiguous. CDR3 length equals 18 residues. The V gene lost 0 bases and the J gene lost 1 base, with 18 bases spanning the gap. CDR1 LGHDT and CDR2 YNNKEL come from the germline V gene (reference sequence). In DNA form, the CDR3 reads TGTGCCAGCAGCCAAGATCCTCCAGGCCCACCCCTCCAAGAGACCCAGTACTTC. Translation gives CASSQDPPGPPLQETQYF.